This T cell receptor (beta chain) derives from a study of cytomegalovirus exposure and HLA in healthy donors. Overall study: About 180 million T cells yielded 120 million or so unique TCR beta sequences, as an earlier analysis found. Study-wide points: Later analysis demonstrated an association between a missense DCLRE1C variant and TCR beta V- and J-gene trimming. Most CMV-associated TCR beta chains appeared HLA-restricted in a later analysis.

CDR1 is KGHSH, CDR2 LQKENI, per germline. CDR3 size: 15 residues. The junction had 6 bases not matched to a gene; V was cut back by 4 bases and J by 7 bases. This clone was recorded once. Its antigen is unidentified. PCR was performed using 60 Vbeta and 13 Jbeta primers. Sequenced by immunoSEQ multiplex PCR; TCRdb stores in-frame clones only, minus some. The repertoire holds fewer than 200,000 clones, about 88% seen once, with approximately 2.5% in the top ten. This chain uses TRBV18 with TRBJ2-1; TRBD2 aligns across 11 bases. The clonotype originates from a man aged 25-45 years in good health and CMV-seropositive. The sequencing input was PBMCs. The CDR3 bases are TGTGCCAGCTCACTTGTAGCGGGAGGGCTAAATGAGCAGTTCTTC. Translation gives CASSLVAGGLNEQFF.